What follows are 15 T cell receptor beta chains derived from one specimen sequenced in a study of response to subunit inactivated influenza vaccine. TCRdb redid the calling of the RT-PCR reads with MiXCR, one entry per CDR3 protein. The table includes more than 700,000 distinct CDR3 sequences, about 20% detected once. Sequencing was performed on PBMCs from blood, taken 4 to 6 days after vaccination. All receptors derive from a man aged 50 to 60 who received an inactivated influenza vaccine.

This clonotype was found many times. CDR3 sequence reads: CSAPGLAEETQYF. The CDR3 coding sequence is TGCAGTGCTCCCGGACTAGCGGAAGAGACCCAGTACTTC. The rearrangement joins TRBV20-1 to TRBJ2-5; 10 nucleotides line up with TRBD2. Germline values: CDR1 DFQATT, CDR2 SNEGSKA (reference sequence). Losses at the gene ends were 5 bases for V and 3 bases for J; bases not matched to a gene: 3. CDR3 length: 13 residues.

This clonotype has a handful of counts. CDR3 region: CAISDPTGPYEQYF. The CDR3 DNA follows: TGTGCCATCAGTGATCCGACAGGACCCTACGAGCAGTACTTC. The J gene is TRBJ2-7, the V gene TRBV10-3, with D tentatively TRBD1 (6 bases). With 3 bases removed from V and 2 bases from J, the gap between germline ends came to 11 bases. Germline lookup yields CDR1 ENHRY and CDR2 SYGVKD. CDR3 length: 14 residues.

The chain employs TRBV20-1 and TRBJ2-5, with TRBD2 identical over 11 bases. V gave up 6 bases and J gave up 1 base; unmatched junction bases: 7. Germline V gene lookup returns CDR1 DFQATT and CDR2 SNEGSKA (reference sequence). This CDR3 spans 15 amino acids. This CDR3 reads CSAQGLAGFQETQYF. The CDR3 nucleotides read TGCAGTGCACAAGGACTAGCGGGCTTCCAAGAGACCCAGTACTTC.

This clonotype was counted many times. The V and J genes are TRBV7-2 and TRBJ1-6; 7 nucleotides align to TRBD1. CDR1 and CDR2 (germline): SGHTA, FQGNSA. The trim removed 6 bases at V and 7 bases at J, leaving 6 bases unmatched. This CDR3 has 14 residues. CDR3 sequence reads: CASRTGTVNSPLHF. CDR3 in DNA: TGTGCCAGCAGGACAGGGACAGTAAATTCACCCCTCCACTTT. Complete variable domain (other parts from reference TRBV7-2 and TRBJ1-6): GAGVSQSPSNKVTEKGKDVELRCDPISGHTALYWYRQSLGQGLEFLIYFQGNSAPDKSGLPSDRFSAERTGGSVSTLTIQRTQQEDSAVYLCASRTGTVNSPLHFGNGTRLTVT.

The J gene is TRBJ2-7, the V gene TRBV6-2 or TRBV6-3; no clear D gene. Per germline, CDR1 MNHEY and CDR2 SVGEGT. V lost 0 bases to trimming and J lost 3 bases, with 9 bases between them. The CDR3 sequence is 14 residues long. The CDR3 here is CASSYSSTDYEQYF. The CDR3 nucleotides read TGTGCCAGCAGTTACTCGAGTACGGACTACGAGCAGTACTTC.

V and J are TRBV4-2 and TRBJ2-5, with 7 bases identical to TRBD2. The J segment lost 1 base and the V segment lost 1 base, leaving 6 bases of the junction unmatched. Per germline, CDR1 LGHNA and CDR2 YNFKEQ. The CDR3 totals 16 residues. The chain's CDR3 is CASSQGIAGRQETQYF. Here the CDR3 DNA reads TGTGCCAGCAGCCAAGGAATAGCGGGCCGCCAAGAGACCCAGTACTTC.

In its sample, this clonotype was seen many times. CDR3 sequence (DNA): TGCGCCAGCAGCTTGAGGGAGACTAGTTCCCACGAGCAGTACTTC. Translating gives CASSLRETSSHEQYF. The chain links TRBV5-1 to TRBJ2-7, with a possible D match to TRBD2 (6 bases). The germline V gene has CDR1 SGHRS and CDR2 YFSETQ. The CDR3 consists of 15 residues. V was cut by 1 base and J by 5 bases, with 16 bases left in between.

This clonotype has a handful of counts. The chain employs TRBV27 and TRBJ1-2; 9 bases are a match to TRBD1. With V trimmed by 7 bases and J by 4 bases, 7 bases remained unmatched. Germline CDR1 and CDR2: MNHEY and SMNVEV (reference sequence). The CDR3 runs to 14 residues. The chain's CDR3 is CASTRTGDTYGYTF. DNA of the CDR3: TGTGCCAGCACCCGGACAGGGGATACCTATGGCTACACCTTC.

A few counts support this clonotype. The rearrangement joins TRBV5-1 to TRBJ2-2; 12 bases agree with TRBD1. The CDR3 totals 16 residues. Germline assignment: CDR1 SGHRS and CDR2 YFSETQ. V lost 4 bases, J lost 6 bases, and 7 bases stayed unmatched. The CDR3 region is CASSLGTGGLPGELFF. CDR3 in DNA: TGCGCCAGCAGCCTGGGGACAGGGGGCCTTCCCGGGGAGCTGTTTTTT.

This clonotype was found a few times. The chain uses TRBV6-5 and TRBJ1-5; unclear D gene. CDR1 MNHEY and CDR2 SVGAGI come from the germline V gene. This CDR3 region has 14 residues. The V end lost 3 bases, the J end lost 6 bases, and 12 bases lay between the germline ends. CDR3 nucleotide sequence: TGTGCCAGCAGTTATAGACAAGGCGGTCAGCCCCAGCATTTT. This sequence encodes CASSYRQGGQPQHF.

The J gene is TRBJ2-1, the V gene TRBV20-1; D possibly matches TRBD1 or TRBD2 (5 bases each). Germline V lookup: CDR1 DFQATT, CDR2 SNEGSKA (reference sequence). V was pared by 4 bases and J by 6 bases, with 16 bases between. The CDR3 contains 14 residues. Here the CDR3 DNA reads TGCAGTGCTATTGGGACCTTGGGGATCAATGAGCAGTTCTTC. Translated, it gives CSAIGTLGINEQFF.

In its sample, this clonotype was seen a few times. In DNA form, the CDR3 reads TGTGCCAGCAGCCCGGGTCGGGGGACGTACAATGAGCAGTTCTTC. It specifies CASSPGRGTYNEQFF. The chain has TRBV12-3 or TRBV12-4 and TRBJ2-1; possible D gene TRBD2, 6 bases. V gave up 6 bases and J gave up 4 bases, with 16 bases separating them. The length of the CDR3 is 15 residues.

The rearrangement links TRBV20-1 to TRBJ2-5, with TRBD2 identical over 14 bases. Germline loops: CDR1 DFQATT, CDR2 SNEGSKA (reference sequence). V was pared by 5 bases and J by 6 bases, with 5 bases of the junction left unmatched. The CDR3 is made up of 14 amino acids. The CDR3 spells CSAPGTSGRQTQYF. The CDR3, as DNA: TGCAGTGCTCCTGGGACTAGCGGGAGACAGACCCAGTACTTC.

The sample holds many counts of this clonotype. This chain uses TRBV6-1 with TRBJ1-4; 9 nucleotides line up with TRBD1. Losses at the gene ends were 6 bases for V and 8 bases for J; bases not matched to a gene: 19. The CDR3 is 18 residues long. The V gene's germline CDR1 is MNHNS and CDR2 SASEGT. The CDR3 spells CASREGQGRPLGREKLFF. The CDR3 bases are TGTGCCAGCAGAGAGGGACAGGGAAGGCCTTTGGGCAGGGAAAAACTGTTTTTT.

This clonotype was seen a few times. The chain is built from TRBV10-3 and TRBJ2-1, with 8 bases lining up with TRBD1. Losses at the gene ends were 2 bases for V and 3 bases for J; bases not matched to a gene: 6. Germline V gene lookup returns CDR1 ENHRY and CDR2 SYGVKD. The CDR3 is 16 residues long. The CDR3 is CAISEGDRRIYNEQFF. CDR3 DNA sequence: TGTGCCATCAGTGAGGGGGACAGGAGGATCTACAATGAGCAGTTCTTC.